The next 32 T cell receptor beta chains were all read from a single sample in a study of blood T cells in healthy people across ages. A J-beta primer mix and a sample-barcoded 5' primer were used in a second PCR of about 6 to 12 cycles. TCRdb re-analysed the 5' RACE reads in MiXCR, keeping a single row per CDR3 protein. This table holds some 640,000 distinct CDR3 sequences, approximately 30% found once. Sample: blood. These receptor sequences come from a woman at least 80 years old in good health.

As for this clonotype: Sequence at one end of the junction differs from germline and may be a read error. This chain connects TRBV6-1 to TRBJ1-4; 9 bases are a match to TRBD1. The CDR3 extends over 16 amino acids. The germline V gene encodes CDR1 MNHNS and CDR2 SASEGT. The CDR3 DNA reads TGTGCCGGCAGTCGGACAGGGGCCCCAACTAATGAAAAACTGTTTTTT. This translates into CAGSRTGAPTNEKLFF.

This clonotype showed up many times. This sequence joins TRBV20-1 and TRBJ2-3; D gene unclear. Germline values: CDR1 DFQATT, CDR2 SNEGSKA (reference sequence). The V end lost 3 bases, the J end lost 3 bases, and 13 bases lay between the germline ends. This CDR3 is built from 14 residues. The CDR3 DNA reads as TGCAGTGCTAGCTGGGCAGAATTTACAGATACGCAGTATTTT. This codes for CSASWAEFTDTQYF.

For this clonotype: This may arise from a read error, as a much more abundant clone is one base away. V is TRBV28 and J is TRBJ1-2; D might be TRBD1 (5 bases). Germline CDR1 and CDR2: MDHEN and SYDVKM. V was shortened by 1 base and J by 2 bases, with 8 bases between the two germline ends. CDR3 length: 14 residues. CDR3 protein: CASSLSQVNYGYTF. The CDR3 bases are TGTGCCAGCAGTTTATCACAGGTCAACTATGGCTACACCTTC.

This clonotype came up many times. The chain combines TRBV10-3 with TRBJ2-1, with 9 nucleotides matching TRBD2. Germline CDR1 reads ENHRY; CDR2 reads SYGVKD. J lost 4 bases, V lost 3 bases, and 10 bases had no gene match. The CDR3 has 17 amino acids. CDR3 DNA sequence: TGTGCCATCAGTGATTCGCGGGGGGGATCGGGATACAATGAGCAGTTCTTC. Protein sequence: CAISDSRGGSGYNEQFF.

The V call is TRBV30, the J call TRBJ2-1; 9 nucleotides match TRBD1. J gave up 4 bases and V 0 bases, and 4 bases lay outside the gene matches. The germline CDR1 and CDR2 sequences are GTSNPN and SVGIG (reference sequence). The CDR3 loop spans 15 amino acids. The CDR3 DNA sequence: TGTGCCTGGAGTGTACCAGGACAGGGGTACAATGAGCAGTTCTTC. Translation gives CAWSVPGQGYNEQFF.

Worth noting for this clonotype: A read error may account for a junction end that differs from germline. The V call is TRBV11-1, the J call TRBJ1-2; tentative D call: TRBD1 (6 bases). The CDR3 runs to 14 residues. Germline CDR1 is SGHAT and CDR2 is FQDESV (reference sequence). The CDR3 DNA follows: TGTACCAGCAGCCCCTCTGGACAGAACTATGGCTACACCTTC. As protein: CTSSPSGQNYGYTF.

The chain couples TRBV20-1 to TRBJ2-1, with D possibly matching TRBD1 (6 bases). The CDR3 consists of 12 residues. Trimming took off 5 bases at V and 4 bases at J, with 9 bases between the two ends. Germline V gene sequence: CDR1 DFQATT, CDR2 SNEGSKA (reference sequence). CDR3 residues: CSAVDSYNEQFF. The CDR3 nucleotides read TGCAGTGCTGTGGACAGTTACAATGAGCAGTTCTTC.

Worth noting for this clonotype: A much larger clone differs from this one at a single base, so this may be a read error. The V gene is TRBV7-3, the J gene TRBJ1-2; D perhaps matches TRBD1 (5 bases). The CDR3 is 13 amino acids. V dropped 3 bases and J dropped 12 bases, with 17 bases sitting between them. CDR1 is SGHTA and CDR2 is FQGTGA in the germline V gene. The CDR3 loop is CASSFQGSRSDTF. The DNA for the CDR3 is TGTGCCAGCAGCTTCCAGGGCTCCAGGAGCGACACCTTC.

The chain links TRBV7-9 to TRBJ2-7, with D perhaps TRBD2 (6 bases). V was trimmed by 7 bases and J by 2 bases, leaving 24 bases between them. The CDR3 runs to 17 residues. The germline V gene has CDR1 SEHNR and CDR2 FQNEAQ (reference sequence). CDR3 amino acids: CASTLTTPVGGTYEQYF. Here the CDR3 DNA reads TGTGCCAGCACCCTTACCACCCCGGTCGGAGGGACCTACGAGCAGTACTTC.

This clonotype was counted at least ten times. This chain uses TRBV18 with TRBJ2-5, with D unclear. From germline, CDR1 is KGHSH and CDR2 LQKENI. V was cut by 1 base and J by 4 bases, with 7 bases left in between. The CDR3 is 13 amino acids. CDR3 amino acids: CASSPLLGETQYF. The DNA for the CDR3 is TGTGCCAGCTCACCACTCCTAGGAGAGACCCAGTACTTC. The whole variable domain, remainder taken from reference TRBV18 and TRBJ2-5, is NAGVMQNPRHLVRRRGQEARLRCSPMKGHSHVYWYRQLPEEGLKFMVYLQKENIIDESGMPKERFSAEFPKEGPSILRIQQVVRGDSAAYFCASSPLLGETQYFGPGTRLLVL.

The V and J genes are TRBV15 and TRBJ2-7, with unresolved D. CDR1 and CDR2 from the germline V gene are LNHNV and YYDKDF (reference sequence). The CDR3 spans 13 residues. The V end was cut by 2 bases, the J end by 1 base, with 6 bases between. The CDR3: CATSRQPSYEQYF. As DNA, the CDR3 is TGTGCCACCAGCAGACAGCCTTCCTACGAGCAGTACTTC.

The V gene is TRBV10-3, the J gene TRBJ2-1, with D perhaps given as TRBD1 or TRBD2 (5 bases each). Germline-derived CDR1 and CDR2 are ENHRY and SYGVKD. The V end was cut by 9 bases, the J end by 5 bases, with 14 bases between. CDR3 length: 13 residues. In DNA form, the CDR3 reads TGTGCCATATCCGGGACCGCGAACAATGAGCAGTTCTTC. Encoded protein: CAISGTANNEQFF.

There are many counts of this clonotype. This chain connects TRBV20-1 to TRBJ2-5, with D possibly being TRBD2 (5 bases). Germline loops: CDR1 DFQATT, CDR2 SNEGSKA (reference sequence). V was pared by 7 bases and J by 0 bases, with 12 bases between. The CDR3 runs to 13 residues. DNA for the CDR3: TGCAGTGTCCTCGGGCGGGACCAAGAGACCCAGTACTTC. Its translation is CSVLGRDQETQYF.

This clonotype was detected many times. The chain joins TRBV7-2 to TRBJ2-7; TRBD2 matches at 14 bases. J gave up 0 bases and V 3 bases, and 10 bases lay outside the gene matches. Germline CDR1 SGHTA, CDR2 FQGNSA. The CDR3 has 19 residues. The CDR3 DNA is TGTGCCAGCAGCTTGGGGACTAGCGGGGGTTTTGGACGCTCCTACGAGCAGTACTTC. It translates to CASSLGTSGGFGRSYEQYF.

This clonotype occurred a few times. The J gene is TRBJ2-5, the V gene TRBV12-3 or TRBV12-4, with D perhaps matching TRBD2 (6 bases). The V and J ends lost 3 bases and 11 bases respectively, with 19 bases between them. This CDR3 has 14 residues. CDR3 region: CASSFRGGSNEQYF. In DNA form, the CDR3 reads TGTGCCAGCAGTTTCCGGGGAGGTAGTAATGAGCAGTACTTC.

At least ten counts were recorded for this clonotype. The CDR3 region has the DNA TGCGCCAGCAGCTTGAACCCGGAGGGCACCATATATTTT. It is translated as CASSLNPEGTIYF. The genes are TRBV5-1 and TRBJ1-3; no reliable D call. The V and J ends lost 1 base and 9 bases respectively, with 11 bases between them. The germline CDR1 and CDR2 sequences are SGHRS and YFSETQ. The CDR3 sequence is 13 residues long.

There are many counts of this clonotype. The gene calls are TRBV7-6 and TRBJ2-7, with D uncertain. The V gene's germline CDR1 is SGHVS and CDR2 FNYEAQ. The CDR3 has 12 amino acids. The V and J ends lost 1 base and 5 bases respectively, with 6 bases between them. Here the CDR3 reads CASSLESHEQYF. Here the CDR3 DNA reads TGTGCCAGCAGCTTAGAATCCCACGAGCAGTACTTC.

This chain joins TRBV7-2 and TRBJ2-3; 7 bases are a match to TRBD2. The CDR3 runs to 15 residues. Germline lookup yields CDR1 SGHTA and CDR2 FQGNSA. Trimming at V came to 4 bases and at J to 0 bases, leaving 4 bases not matched to a gene. Here the CDR3 reads CASSSGSGSTDTQYF. The CDR3 DNA follows: TGTGCCAGCAGCTCCGGTAGCGGGAGCACAGATACGCAGTATTTT.

The gene calls are TRBV7-9 and TRBJ1-2; 11 nucleotides agree with TRBD1. CDR1 and CDR2 (germline): SEHNR, FQNEAQ (reference sequence). The junction had 7 bases not matched to a gene; V was cut back by 2 bases and J by 8 bases. CDR3 size: 15 residues. In DNA form, the CDR3 reads TGTGCCAGCAGCTTAAGGACAGGGGGCGCTGAGGGCTACACCTTC. As protein: CASSLRTGGAEGYTF.

This clonotype was seen at least ten times. This chain links TRBV4-1 with TRBJ2-7, with 8 bases lining up with TRBD2. V shed 3 bases, J shed 3 bases, and the junction held 7 bases outside the gene matches. Germline V gene data show CDR1 as MGHRA and CDR2 as YSYEKL. This CDR3 comprises 15 residues. The CDR3 here is CASSHSGGRDYEQYF. In nucleotides, the CDR3 is TGCGCCAGCAGCCACAGCGGGGGCCGGGACTACGAGCAGTACTTC.

This clonotype was counted between two and nine times. The V and J genes are TRBV6-1 and TRBJ2-2; D gene ambiguous. Germline loops: CDR1 MNHNS, CDR2 SASEGT. V was trimmed by 1 base and J by 5 bases, leaving 11 bases between them. There are 15 residues in the CDR3. The CDR3, as DNA: TGTGCCAGCAGTGAAGACAGCATACTAACCGGGGAGCTGTTTTTT. Its protein is CASSEDSILTGELFF.

Many counts were recorded for this clonotype. This chain links TRBV12-3 or TRBV12-4 with TRBJ2-6; the D gene is possibly TRBD1 (5 bases). CDR3 length: 17 amino acids. V shed 2 bases and J shed 0 bases, with 11 bases lying between them. The CDR3 bases are TGTGCCAGCAGTTTACCGGACATCCTCTCTGGGGCCAACGTCCTGACTTTC. The encoded protein is CASSLPDILSGANVLTF.

The sample holds many counts of this clonotype. The V call is TRBV20-1, the J call TRBJ2-7, with D maybe TRBD2 (5 bases). CDR3 size: 14 residues. CDR1 is DFQATT and CDR2 is SNEGSKA in the germline V gene (reference sequence). Trimming removed 1 base from V and 5 bases from J, with 15 bases in between. CDR3: CSARGGSSGHEQYF. CDR3 DNA: TGCAGTGCTAGAGGAGGGTCTTCAGGCCACGAGCAGTACTTC.

This clonotype was found many times. The chain has TRBV6-5 and TRBJ1-6; D ambiguous. V was cut by 6 bases and J by 0 bases, with 12 bases left in between. The CDR3 length is 16 residues. Germline CDR1 and CDR2: MNHEY and SVGAGI. CDR3 protein: CASSTDTSSYNSPLHF. CDR3 DNA sequence: TGTGCCAGCAGCACCGACACGAGCTCCTATAATTCACCCCTCCACTTT.

The chain is built from TRBV12-3 or TRBV12-4 and TRBJ2-1; 7 bases align to TRBD2. The CDR3 loop spans 17 amino acids. The J segment lost 0 bases and the V segment lost 7 bases, leaving 12 bases of the junction unmatched. The CDR3 DNA reads as TGTGCCAGCACCACTAGCTGGGAGGGCGGCTCCTACAATGAGCAGTTCTTC. Residues: CASTTSWEGGSYNEQFF.

This clonotype was observed a few times. V is TRBV29-1 and J is TRBJ1-3, with 9 bases identical to TRBD1. Unmatched junction bases numbered 7, after V lost 4 bases and J lost 3 bases. The CDR3 has 15 residues. CDR1 is SQVTM and CDR2 is ANQGSEA in the germline V gene. The CDR3 is CSVGYRGQGGNTIYF. Written as DNA, the CDR3 is TGCAGCGTTGGTTACAGGGGGCAAGGTGGAAACACCATATATTTT. Looking up the rest from reference TRBV29-1 and TRBJ1-3 gives the full variable domain: SAVISQKPSRDICQRGTSLTIQCQVDSQVTMMFWYRQQPGQSLTLIATANQGSEATYESGFVIDKFPISRPNLTFSTLTVSNMSPEDSSIYLCSVGYRGQGGNTIYFGEGSWLTVV.

This clonotype came up many times. V gene TRBV4-3 combines with J gene TRBJ2-2; 7 bases are a match to TRBD1. CDR1 and CDR2 from the germline V gene are LGHNA and YSLEER. The CDR3 sequence is 16 residues long. V was pared by 0 bases and J by 4 bases, with 5 bases of the junction left unmatched. The CDR3: CASSQDLAGGTGELFF. The CDR3 nucleotides are TGCGCCAGCAGCCAAGATCTGGCAGGGGGCACCGGGGAGCTGTTTTTT.

This clonotype was counted ten times or more. The chain uses TRBV9 and TRBJ2-1; 12 positions match TRBD2. The V gene's germline CDR1 is SGDLS and CDR2 YYNGEE. This CDR3 has 15 amino acids. The junction had 9 bases not matched to a gene; V was cut back by 2 bases and J by 12 bases. The CDR3 nucleotides are TGTGCCAGCAGCGTGGACCTAGCGGGGGGGAAGGGGCAGTTCTTC. This codes for CASSVDLAGGKGQFF.

Ten or more counts support this clonotype. The chain couples TRBV7-9 to TRBJ2-7; 7 positions agree with TRBD2. The CDR3 extends over 14 amino acids. Germline CDR1 SEHNR, CDR2 FQNEAQ (reference sequence). With V trimmed by 3 bases and J by 1 base, 3 bases remained unmatched. The CDR3, as DNA: TGTGCCAGCAGCTTGTCTAGCGGATCCTACGAGCAGTACTTC. Translated, it gives CASSLSSGSYEQYF.

This clonotype was picked up many times. The chain has TRBV6-2 or TRBV6-3 and TRBJ2-3; 7 positions match TRBD1. The CDR3 spans 14 residues. J gave up 2 bases and V 6 bases, and 5 bases lay outside the gene matches. CDR1 is MNHEY and CDR2 is SVGEGT in the germline V gene. CDR3 bases: TGTGCCAGCAGCTGGGGACAGTCCACAGATACGCAGTATTTT. Its translation is CASSWGQSTDTQYF.

In its sample, this clonotype was seen many times. The chain couples TRBV29-1 to TRBJ2-5, with D tentatively TRBD1 or TRBD2 (5 bases each). The assigned J gene may be wrong: the sequence end matches TRBJ2-7 better. CDR3 length equals 13 residues. Germline values: CDR1 SQVTM, CDR2 ANQGSEA. As DNA, the CDR3 is TGCAGCGTTGCAATGGGGGTACGGTACGAGCAGTACTTC. It is translated as CSVAMGVRYEQYF.

This sequence joins TRBV27 and TRBJ1-2, with D perhaps matching TRBD1 (6 bases). Trimming removed 3 bases at V and 7 bases at J, with 12 bases between. CDR3 length equals 13 residues. From germline, CDR1 is MNHEY and CDR2 SMNVEV (reference sequence). CDR3 region: CASSFDRRGGYTF. The CDR3 DNA sequence: TGTGCCAGCAGTTTCGACAGGAGAGGTGGCTACACCTTC.